The 10 T cell receptor beta chains below all came from one sample that was sequenced in a study of cytomegalovirus exposure and HLA in healthy donors. PCR primers comprised 60 Vbeta and 13 Jbeta primers. The assay was immunoSEQ multiplex PCR, and TCRdb's table has in-frame clones only and misses some. The data hold 150,000 to 200,000 clones, with under 80% observed a single time. Sequenced: PBMCs. The receptors shown here come from a female donor in good health and CMV-seronegative.

The CDR3 spells CASSLVPDTYNSPLHF. CDR3 nucleotides: TGTGCCAGCAGCTTAGTCCCGGACACCTATAATTCACCCCTCCACTTT. The genes are TRBV7-6 and TRBJ1-6, with D possibly matching TRBD1 (5 bases). The CDR3 sequence is 16 residues long. V gave up 1 base and J gave up 2 bases, with 9 bases separating them. The germline gives CDR1 SGHVS, CDR2 FNYEAQ.

This clone was seen a handful of times. The rearrangement links TRBV5-1 to TRBJ2-1; TRBD1 is a possible D gene (5 bases). The length of the CDR3 is 15 residues. Germline CDR1 SGHRS, CDR2 YFSETQ. The V gene lost 1 base and the J gene lost 0 bases, with 8 bases spanning the gap. The CDR3: CASSLTDISYNEQFF. CDR3 coding DNA: TGCGCCAGCAGCTTGACGGACATCTCCTACAATGAGCAGTTCTTC. The whole variable domain, filled in from reference TRBV5-1 and TRBJ2-1, reads KAGVTQTPRYLIKTRGQQVTLSCSPISGHRSVSWYQQTPGQGLQFLFEYFSETQRNKGNFPGRFSGRQFSNSRSEMNVSTLELGDSALYLCASSLTDISYNEQFFGPGTRLTVL.

J is TRBJ2-7 and V is TRBV19, with 7 bases matching TRBD1. Per germline, CDR1 LNHDA and CDR2 SQIVND (reference sequence). This CDR3 is 11 amino acids long. The V and J ends lost 6 bases and 6 bases, in that order; junction bases with no gene match: 2. CDR3 residues: CASRSGGEQYF. CDR3 nucleotide sequence: TGTGCCAGTAGGTCAGGGGGCGAGCAGTACTTC.

The chain has TRBV9 and TRBJ1-1, with 8 bases aligning to TRBD1. CDR3 length: 13 amino acids. The germline CDR1 and CDR2 sequences are SGDLS and YYNGEE. Germline trimming cut 3 bases from V and 5 bases from J; bases unmatched to any gene: 3. The DNA of the CDR3 is TGTGCCAGCAGCGCGCAGGGGGCGACTGAAGCTTTCTTT. Translation gives CASSAQGATEAFF.

This clone appeared a few times. CDR3 in DNA: TGTGCCAGCAGTTTATCGACTTATCAGGGACTGGAAACCGGGGAGCTGTTTTTT. This encodes CASSLSTYQGLETGELFF. The V and J genes are TRBV27 and TRBJ2-2, with D tentatively TRBD2 (6 bases). The germline V gene encodes CDR1 MNHEY and CDR2 SMNVEV (reference sequence). The CDR3 is 18 amino acids. V lost 0 bases and J lost 5, with 19 bases in between.

This clone was observed a few times. The V gene is TRBV11-3, the J gene TRBJ1-1, with D maybe TRBD1 (5 bases). V lost 4 bases and J 2 bases, leaving 14 bases between the germline ends. Germline V gene data show CDR1 as SGHNT and CDR2 as YENEEA. The CDR3 length is 15 residues. Here the CDR3 reads CASSSGAGVNTEAFF. DNA of the CDR3: TGTGCCAGCAGCTCCGGTGCGGGGGTAAACACTGAAGCTTTCTTT.

The chain is built from TRBV5-1 and TRBJ1-1, with D perhaps matching TRBD1 (6 bases). The CDR3 spans 15 residues. Trimming pared 2 bases from V and 6 bases from J, leaving 17 bases between. Germline-derived CDR1 and CDR2 are SGHRS and YFSETQ. The CDR3 DNA reads TGCGCCAGCAGCTTAGGGGACACCCTCGGCTCTGAAGCTTTCTTT. It translates to CASSLGDTLGSEAFF. Looking up the rest from reference TRBV5-1 and TRBJ1-1 gives the full variable domain: KAGVTQTPRYLIKTRGQQVTLSCSPISGHRSVSWYQQTPGQGLQFLFEYFSETQRNKGNFPGRFSGRQFSNSRSEMNVSTLELGDSALYLCASSLGDTLGSEAFFGQGTRLTVV.

The chain recombines TRBV4-1 with TRBJ1-2, with a weak D call TRBD1 (6 bases). Trimming left V 0 bases short and J 6 bases short, with 26 bases between. The germline V gene has CDR1 MGHRA and CDR2 YSYEKL. The CDR3 has 19 amino acids. The CDR3 sequence is CASSQERGNILVGGDGYTF. DNA of the CDR3: TGCGCCAGCAGCCAAGAACGGGGCAACATCCTCGTAGGGGGTGATGGCTACACCTTC.

This clone appeared a few times. This rearrangement joins TRBV5-4 to TRBJ2-3; D is possibly TRBD2 (5 bases). CDR1 is SGHNT and CDR2 is YYREEE in the germline V gene (reference sequence). Trimming left V 4 bases short and J 7 bases short, with 10 bases between. The CDR3 is made up of 12 amino acids. In nucleotides, the CDR3 is TGTGCCAGCAGCCTAGAGGACTATACGCAGTATTTT. It specifies CASSLEDYTQYF.

The rearrangement uses TRBV30 and TRBJ1-1; D not certain. CDR1 is GTSNPN and CDR2 is SVGIG in the germline V gene (reference sequence). CDR3 length equals 13 residues. V gave up 3 bases and J gave up 2 bases, with 10 bases separating them. DNA of the CDR3: TGTGCCTGGAGGGACTCCAGAAACACTGAAGCTTTCTTT. Translated: CAWRDSRNTEAFF.